Listed below are T cell receptor beta chains from one sample, sequenced in a study of cytomegalovirus exposure and HLA in healthy donors. Using immunoSEQ multiplex PCR, the repertoire was profiled, and TCRdb retains in-frame clones only, with some absent. The sample gives 200,000 or so clones, 75% to 85% of which show up once; approximately 2% is in the top ten. The source material was PBMCs. These receptors all come from a woman between 18 and 30 years old in good health and CMV-seropositive. CDR3s include the opening cysteine and the closing phenylalanine or tryptophan. The order of the fields is CDR3 protein, CDR3 DNA, J gene, D gene, V gene, clone size. A D gene is named only where the DNA matches it firmly. Not all rows give a size; the values are once, few, many and, for expanded clones, a class.

CASSEAAGTGLETQYF,TGTGCCAGCAGTGAAGCGGCCGGGACAGGGCTCGAGACCCAGTACTTC,TRBJ2-5,TRBD1,TRBV6-1,.
CAWSPGGVREKLFF,TGTGCCTGGAGTCCGGGCGGGGTGAGGGAAAAACTGTTTTTT,TRBJ1-4,.,TRBV30,.
CASSSGTGDTGELFF,TGTGCCAGCAGCTCCGGGACAGGGGACACCGGGGAGCTGTTTTTT,TRBJ2-2,TRBD1,TRBV5-4,once
CASSLEPRLGFGYTF,TGTGCCAGCAGCTTAGAGCCCAGGTTGGGCTTTGGCTACACCTTC,TRBJ1-2,.,TRBV11-2,few
CSVDGANGSSYEQYF,TGCAGCGTTGATGGGGCCAACGGTAGCTCCTACGAGCAGTACTTC,TRBJ2-7,.,TRBV29-1,.
CASSRLGTGGGLRGAFF,TGTGCCAGCAGTCGCCTTGGGACAGGGGGCGGCCTGAGGGGGGCTTTCTTT,TRBJ1-1,TRBD1,TRBV14,.
CASKRQGEKTQYF,TGTGCCAGTAAAAGGCAGGGGGAGAAGACCCAGTACTTC,TRBJ2-5,TRBD1,TRBV19,.
CASSLHLIAGGQETQYF,TGTGCCAGCAGCTTACATCTAATAGCGGGGGGGCAGGAGACCCAGTACTTC,TRBJ2-5,TRBD2,TRBV7-3,.
CASSLSGGGYEQYF,TGCGCCAGCAGCTTGAGCGGGGGAGGCTACGAGCAGTACTTC,TRBJ2-7,TRBD2,TRBV5-1,.
CASSLRTGVGLYGYTF,TGTGCCAGCAGCTTAAGGACAGGAGTGGGCCTCTATGGCTACACCTTC,TRBJ1-2,TRBD1,TRBV7-9,.
CASSLGRTNRVQYF,TGTGCCAGCAGCTTGGGCCGGACAAATCGAGTGCAGTACTTC,TRBJ2-7,.,TRBV21-1,.
CASTGLADAYEQYF,TGTGCCAGCACTGGACTAGCCGATGCCTACGAGCAGTACTTC,TRBJ2-7,TRBD2,TRBV2,few
CAGWTGGLGGYTF,TGTGCCGGGTGGACAGGGGGATTGGGGGGCTACACCTTC,TRBJ1-2,TRBD1,TRBV30,once
CASSQWVRGWNTEAFF,TGTGCCAGCAGCCAATGGGTAAGGGGCTGGAACACTGAAGCTTTCTTT,TRBJ1-1,.,TRBV7-6,many
CAWSGRTGDEKLFF,TGTGCCTGGAGTGGACGGACAGGAGATGAAAAACTGTTTTTT,TRBJ1-4,TRBD1,TRBV30,.
CASSLDRAGGSTDTQYF,TGTGCCAGCAGCTTAGATCGAGCGGGGGGGAGCACAGATACGCAGTATTTT,TRBJ2-3,TRBD2,TRBV7-9,.
CASIPFGSGNTIYF,TGTGCCAGTATTCCCTTCGGCTCTGGAAACACCATATATTTT,TRBJ1-3,.,TRBV19,.
CASSQEKINSYEQYF,TGCGCCAGCAGCCAAGAAAAAATCAACTCCTACGAGCAGTACTTC,TRBJ2-7,.,TRBV4-1,.
CAISNRGQETQYF,TGTGCCATCAGTAACAGGGGGCAAGAGACCCAGTACTTC,TRBJ2-5,TRBD1,TRBV10-3,.
CAWRTGDNSPLHF,TGTGCCTGGAGGACAGGGGATAATTCACCCCTCCACTTT,TRBJ1-6,TRBD1,TRBV30,few
CASSEALTGGGELFF,TGTGCCAGCAGTGAAGCTTTGACAGGGGGCGGGGAGCTGTTTTTT,TRBJ2-2,TRBD1,TRBV6-1,.
CASSQVGKGPSYNEQFF,TGCGCCAGCAGCCAAGTTGGAAAGGGGCCCTCTTACAATGAGCAGTTCTTC,TRBJ2-1,.,TRBV4-1,.
CAWSYYNEQFF,TGTGCCTGGAGTTACTACAATGAGCAGTTCTTC,TRBJ2-1,.,TRBV30,.
CASRDRVYSDSPLHF,TGTGCCAGCCGGGACAGGGTTTATTCGGATTCACCCCTCCACTTT,TRBJ1-6,TRBD1,TRBV2,.
CASSVGSLPRSGELFF,TGTGCCAGCAGCGTAGGAAGCCTTCCTAGATCCGGGGAGCTGTTTTTT,TRBJ2-2,.,TRBV9,.
CASGLVPGGGDSPPHF,TGTGCTAGTGGTTTGGTACCGGGGGGTGGTGATTCACCCCCCCACTTT,TRBJ1-6,.,TRBV12-5,.
CASSSGGLVETQYF,TGTGCCAGCAGCTCAGGGGGACTGGTGGAGACCCAGTACTTC,TRBJ2-5,.,TRBV5-8,.
CSVESGYGYTF,TGCAGCGTTGAATCAGGGTACGGCTACACCTTC,TRBJ1-2,.,TRBV29-1,.
CASRAAGTVSTDTQYF,TGTGCCAGCAGGGCAGCGGGGACGGTCAGCACAGATACGCAGTATTTT,TRBJ2-3,TRBD2,TRBV5-5,.
CASILPGTGNTIYF,TGTGCCAGCATCTTGCCAGGGACTGGAAACACCATATATTTT,TRBJ1-3,.,TRBV6-1,.
CASSSPQLLAGGLVTTTDTQYF,TGTGCCAGCAGCTCCCCCCAATTATTAGCGGGGGGGCTCGTCACCACCACAGATACGCAGTATTTT,TRBJ2-3,TRBD2,TRBV7-8,once
CAWSPTRANEQFF,TGTGCCTGGAGCCCGACCCGAGCGAATGAGCAGTTCTTC,TRBJ2-1,.,TRBV30,.
CASSPIGRGDIQYF,TGTGCCAGCTCCCCCATCGGGAGAGGGGACATTCAGTACTTC,TRBJ2-4,.,TRBV18,.
CASSLAQNYGYTF,TGTGCCAGCAGCTTGGCACAGAACTATGGCTACACCTTC,TRBJ1-2,.,TRBV5-4,.
CASSLGGDLLTQYF,TGTGCCAGCAGCTTGGGGGGGGATCTCCTTACGCAGTATTTT,TRBJ2-3,TRBD2,TRBV7-9,.
CASSLVGGPNEKLFF,TGTGCCAGCAGTTTAGTCGGGGGGCCTAATGAAAAACTGTTTTTT,TRBJ1-4,.,TRBV27,.
CASSLRGNSPLHF,TGTGCCAGCAGCTTACGGGGGAATTCACCCCTCCACTTT,TRBJ1-6,.,TRBV5-4,.
CASSSPSGGTNTGELFF,TGTGCCAGCAGCTCCCCCTCTGGCGGAACGAACACCGGGGAGCTGTTTTTT,TRBJ2-2,.,TRBV9,few
CASSLRAGQPQHF,TGTGCCAGCAGCTTGCGGGCGGGTCAGCCCCAGCATTTT,TRBJ1-5,.,TRBV7-3,.
CSVKGVGGPYNEQFF,TGCAGCGTTAAAGGTGTGGGAGGGCCCTACAATGAGCAGTTCTTC,TRBJ2-1,TRBD2,TRBV29-1,.
CASSQTDTQYF,TGTGCCAGCAGTCAAACAGATACGCAGTATTTT,TRBJ2-3,.,TRBV27,.
CASSKDGGTEAFF,TGTGCCAGCAGTAAAGATGGGGGGACTGAAGCTTTCTTT,TRBJ1-1,.,TRBV2,once
CASSRQGANDEQFF,TGTGCCAGCAGCCGACAGGGGGCCAACGATGAGCAGTTCTTC,TRBJ2-1,TRBD1,TRBV2,.
CASSYGGESNQPQHF,TGCGCCAGCAGCTACGGGGGAGAGAGCAATCAGCCCCAGCATTTT,TRBJ1-5,.,TRBV5-1,few
CASSSGQGVGAFF,TGTGCCAGCAGCTCAGGACAGGGGGTAGGAGCTTTCTTT,TRBJ1-1,TRBD1,TRBV7-9,.
CASSLARDSPLHF,TGTGCCAGCAGCTTAGCGCGGGATTCACCCCTCCACTTT,TRBJ1-6,.,TRBV7-9,.
CASPKCKPNLMNTEAFF,TGTGCCAGCCCTAAATGTAAGCCGAACCTCATGAACACTGAAGCTTTCTTT,TRBJ1-1,.,TRBV9,few
CASREGRRPNEQFF,TGTGCCAGCAGGGAGGGACGGCGGCCCAATGAGCAGTTCTTC,TRBJ2-1,.,TRBV27,once
CASSPNPTGGGNTIYF,TGTGCCAGCTCACCCAACCCGACAGGGGGTGGAAACACCATATATTTT,TRBJ1-3,TRBD1,TRBV18,.
CASTRGFLSYNEQFF,TGCGCCAGCACCCGCGGTTTCCTCTCCTACAATGAGCAGTTCTTC,TRBJ2-1,.,TRBV4-1,few
CASTPTIPVNTGELFF,TGTGCCAGCACACCAACAATACCCGTTAACACCGGGGAGCTGTTTTTT,TRBJ2-2,.,TRBV4-2,.
CASSKRTGGMYIQYF,TGTGCCAGCAGTAAACGGACAGGGGGCATGTACATTCAGTACTTC,TRBJ2-4,TRBD1,TRBV6-4,once
CASSQGNATPLHF,TGCGCCAGCAGCCAAGGTAATGCGACACCCCTCCACTTT,TRBJ1-6,.,TRBV4-1,.
CASSEAPRLEQYF,TGTGCCAGCAGTGAAGCGCCCAGGCTCGAGCAGTACTTC,TRBJ2-7,.,TRBV2,.